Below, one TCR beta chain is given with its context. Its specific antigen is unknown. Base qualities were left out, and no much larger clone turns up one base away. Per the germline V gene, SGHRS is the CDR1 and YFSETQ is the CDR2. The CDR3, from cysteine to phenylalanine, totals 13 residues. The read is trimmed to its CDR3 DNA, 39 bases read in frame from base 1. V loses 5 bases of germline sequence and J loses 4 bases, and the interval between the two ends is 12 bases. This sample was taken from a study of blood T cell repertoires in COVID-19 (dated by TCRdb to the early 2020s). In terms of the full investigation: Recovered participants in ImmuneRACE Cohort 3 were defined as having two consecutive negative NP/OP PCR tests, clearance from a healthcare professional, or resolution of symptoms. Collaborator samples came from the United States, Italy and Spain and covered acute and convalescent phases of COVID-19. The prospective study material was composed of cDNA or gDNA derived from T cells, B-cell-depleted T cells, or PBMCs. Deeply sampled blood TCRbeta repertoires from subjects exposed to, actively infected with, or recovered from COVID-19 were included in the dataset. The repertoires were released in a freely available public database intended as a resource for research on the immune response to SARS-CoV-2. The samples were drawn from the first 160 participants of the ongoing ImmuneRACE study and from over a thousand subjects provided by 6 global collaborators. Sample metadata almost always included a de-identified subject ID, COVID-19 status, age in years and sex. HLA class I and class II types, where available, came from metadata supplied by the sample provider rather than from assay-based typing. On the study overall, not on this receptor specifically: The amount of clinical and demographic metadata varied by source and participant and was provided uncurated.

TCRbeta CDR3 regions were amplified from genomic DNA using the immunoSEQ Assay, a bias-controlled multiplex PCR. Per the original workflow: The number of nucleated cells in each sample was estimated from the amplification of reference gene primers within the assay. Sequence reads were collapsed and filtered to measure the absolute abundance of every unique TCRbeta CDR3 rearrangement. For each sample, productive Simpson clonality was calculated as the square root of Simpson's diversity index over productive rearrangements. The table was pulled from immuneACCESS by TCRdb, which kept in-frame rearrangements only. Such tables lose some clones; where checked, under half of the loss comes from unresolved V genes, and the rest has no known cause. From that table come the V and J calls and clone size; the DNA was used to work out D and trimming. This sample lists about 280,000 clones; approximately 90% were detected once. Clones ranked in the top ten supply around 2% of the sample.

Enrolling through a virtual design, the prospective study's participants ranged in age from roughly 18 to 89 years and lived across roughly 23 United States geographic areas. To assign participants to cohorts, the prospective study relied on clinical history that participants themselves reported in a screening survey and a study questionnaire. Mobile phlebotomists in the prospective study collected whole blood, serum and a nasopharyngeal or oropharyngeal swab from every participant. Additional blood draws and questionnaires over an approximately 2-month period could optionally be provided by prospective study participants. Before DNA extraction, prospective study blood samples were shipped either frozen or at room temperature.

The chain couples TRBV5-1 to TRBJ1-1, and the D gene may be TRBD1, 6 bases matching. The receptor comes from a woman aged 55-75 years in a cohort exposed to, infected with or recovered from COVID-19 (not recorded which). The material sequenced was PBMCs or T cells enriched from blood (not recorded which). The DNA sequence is TGCGCCAGCAGTTCGACAGGATTCACTGAAGCTTTCTTT. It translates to CASSSTGFTEAFF.